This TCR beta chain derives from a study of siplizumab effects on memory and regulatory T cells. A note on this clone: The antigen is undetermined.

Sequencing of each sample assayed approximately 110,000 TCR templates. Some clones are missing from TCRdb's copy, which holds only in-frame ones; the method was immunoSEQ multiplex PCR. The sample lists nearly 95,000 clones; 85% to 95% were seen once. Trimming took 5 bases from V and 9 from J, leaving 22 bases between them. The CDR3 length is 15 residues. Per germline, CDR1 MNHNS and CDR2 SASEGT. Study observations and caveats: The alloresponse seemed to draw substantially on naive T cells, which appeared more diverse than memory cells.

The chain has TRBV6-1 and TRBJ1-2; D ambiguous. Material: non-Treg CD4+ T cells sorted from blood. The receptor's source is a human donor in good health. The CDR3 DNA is TGTGCCAGCAGTATCGACGGTGAGGTTTGGTATCGCTACACCTTC. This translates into CASSIDGEVWYRYTF.